The source of this T cell receptor beta chain is a study of multiple sclerosis patients with progressive multifocal leukoencephalopathy. Germline CDR1 is SGDLS and CDR2 is YYNGEE. There are 16 residues in the CDR3. V dropped 0 bases and J dropped 7 bases, with 18 bases sitting between them. As for time point: about 13 months of natalizumab therapy. Here immunoSEQ multiplex PCR was the method, and the copy in TCRdb shows in-frame clones only, minus some. The sample has roughly 29,000 clones, roughly 90% seen once. This TCR derives from a human donor with multiple sclerosis. Sequencing used PBMCs, obtained from a patient treated with natalizumab. The chain is built from TRBV9 and TRBJ2-3, with a weak D call TRBD2 (7 bases). The CDR3 bases are TGTGCCAGCAGCGTAGGGCGGGGGCAACAGACCTATACGCAGTATTTT. This codes for CASSVGRGQQTYTQYF.